This TCR beta chain was recovered during a study of T cell responses to AZD1222 COVID-19 vaccine. Study-level results: Repertoires in all cases were sampled only once the peak T cell response had passed.

Only in-frame clones appear in the TCRdb table, and some are missing; sequencing was by immunoSEQ multiplex PCR. The data contain roughly 120,000 clones, roughly 84% of them seen just once; the ten biggest clones take up around a sixth. The CDR3 is made up of 17 amino acids. Losses at the gene ends were 4 bases for V and 6 bases for J; bases not matched to a gene: 14. Germline-derived CDR1 and CDR2 are LNHDA and SQIVND (reference sequence). A note on this clone: Its antigen is as yet unknown.

The genes are TRBV19 and TRBJ2-2, with 7 bases fitting TRBD2. Sequenced material: peripheral blood, taken on day 0 of AZD1222 vaccination. This TCR was recovered from an adult in good health. The CDR3 spells CASSSRGSSGGAGELFF. CDR3 nucleotides: TGTGCCAGTAGTAGTCGTGGTAGTTCTGGGGGGGCCGGGGAGCTGTTTTTT.